This T cell receptor (beta chain) is from a study of T cells in Graves' hyperthyroidism and ophthalmopathy. Study results and limitations: Blood also contained most expanded thyroid clonotypes above 0.001. Before onset, by a median of 6.5 months, the model predicted ophthalmopathy.

The CDR3 is made up of 14 amino acids. Germline values: CDR1 MDHEN, CDR2 SYDVKM. Unmatched junction bases numbered 3, after V lost 6 bases and J lost 1 base. The investigators amplified TCR beta CDR3 regions from RNA transcripts. When the TCR CDR3 underwent first-round RT-PCR, the HTBI primer set was used. MiXCR, run by TCRdb on the multiplex PCR reads, gives a single entry per CDR3 protein. This sample yields over 150,000 distinct CDR3 sequences, of which roughly a sixth are seen a single time; around 48% belongs to the top ten. This clonotype was recorded at least ten times. What it binds is not known.

The chain links TRBV28 to TRBJ1-1, with 9 bases fitting TRBD1. Sample: blood. This receptor was identified in a woman aged 45-65 years with Graves' hyperthyroidism. This CDR3 is CASRLTGGNTEAFF. CDR3 DNA sequence: TGTGCCAGCAGACTGACAGGGGGGAACACTGAAGCTTTCTTT.